This T cell receptor beta chain was sequenced for a study of T cell changes during pregnancy in multiple sclerosis. The data were produced by immunoSEQ multiplex PCR, yet TCRdb's version contains in-frame clones alone and is incomplete. This table holds roughly 22,000 clones, 80% to 95% found once. This clone was observed a single time. Germline CDR1 and CDR2: MNHNS and SASEGT. The CDR3 extends over 14 amino acids. V lost 3 bases and J 2 bases, leaving 9 bases between the germline ends. The V call is TRBV6-1, the J call TRBJ2-3; D not certain. The clonotype originates from a female donor in good health, enrolled as a control in a pregnancy study. The sample here was CD4+ T cells from peripheral blood mononuclear cells, taken after pregnancy. CDR3 coding DNA: TGTGCCAGCAGTGAGCGTAAGAACACAGATACGCAGTATTTT. Its translation: CASSERKNTDTQYF.